This T cell receptor (beta chain) was identified in a study of regulatory T cells in long-lasting Graves disease. Overall study results and limits: Persistent patients had a count of shared public clonotypes (more than 2,500) that exceeded that of new patients (approximately 920).

On this clonotype: The antigen is unknown. A much larger clonotype is one base distant, so this may be a read error.

Sample time point: newly diagnosed GD, antithyroid drugs for less than 3 months. PBMCs provided the RNA from which the TCR library was made. Through Arm-PCR of CDR3 regions and iRepertoire HTBI primers, TCR beta libraries were built. A single record per CDR3 protein comes from TCRdb applying MiXCR to the multiplex PCR reads. The table shows about 620,000 distinct CDR3 sequences, with roughly 15% occurring only once. Separately, the same data were catalogued under a study of T cells in Graves' hyperthyroidism and ophthalmopathy. That paper notes: The primer set for the first-round RT-PCR of the TCR CDR3 was HTBI.

This receptor was obtained from a woman in her 30s with Graves disease. The input for sequencing was peripheral blood mononuclear cells (PBMCs), taken at new diagnosis, from a patient treated with antithyroid drugs.

In DNA form, the CDR3 reads TGTGCCAGCAGCTTGGCAGCCATCCCCGGGGAGCTGTTTTTT. Translating gives CASSLAAIPGELFF. The chain uses TRBV7-2 and TRBJ2-2, with D unresolved. Germline-derived CDR1 and CDR2 are SGHTA and FQGNSA. V was clipped by 3 bases and J by 6 bases, with 11 bases between them. This CDR3 has 14 residues.